This passage covers 6 T cell receptor beta chains from one sample sequenced in a study of T cell responses to AZD1222 COVID-19 vaccine. Profiled with immunoSEQ multiplex PCR; TCRdb holds only in-frame clones, not every one. The sample lists more than 100,000 clones, more than 85% occurring once. The sample in question was peripheral blood, obtained 28 days after the second AZD1222 dose. The receptors stem from an adult who received the AZD1222 COVID-19 vaccine.

The count of this clone is one. The chain recombines TRBV3-1 (or the pseudogene TRBV3-2) with TRBJ2-6, with D unresolved. The CDR3 is 14 amino acids. V lost 4 bases to trimming and J lost 4 bases, with 8 bases between them. Germline lookup yields CDR1 LGHDT and CDR2 YNNKEL (reference sequence). CDR3 region: CASSPFTGANVLTF. The DNA for the CDR3 is TGTGCCAGCAGCCCATTTACGGGGGCCAACGTCCTGACTTTC.

The chain has TRBV28 and TRBJ2-7; tentatively, D is TRBD1 or TRBD2 (5 bases each). This CDR3 comprises 12 residues. Trimming pared 2 bases from V and 6 bases from J, leaving 8 bases between. Germline CDR1 and CDR2: MDHEN and SYDVKM. The CDR3 sequence: CASSLNGAEQYV. The CDR3 region has the DNA TGTGCCAGCAGTTTAAACGGGGCCGAGCAGTACGTC.

The chain has TRBV3-1 (or the pseudogene TRBV3-2) and TRBJ1-2; TRBD1 agrees at 7 bases. V lost 3 bases, J lost 3 bases, and 10 bases stayed unmatched. The CDR3 covers 16 residues. CDR1 and CDR2 (germline): LGHDT, YNNKEL (reference sequence). CDR3 bases: TGTGCCAGCAGCCAGGTCCGACAGGGAACATACTATGGCTACACCTTC. Translation gives CASSQVRQGTYYGYTF.

The chain uses TRBV6-5 and TRBJ1-1; the D is unclear. The CDR3 contains 13 residues. The germline V and J ends were trimmed by 2 bases and 6 bases, with 10 bases remaining between them. Germline values: CDR1 MNHEY, CDR2 SVGAGI. CDR3 amino acids: CASSYGPPAEAFF. The CDR3, as DNA: TGTGCCAGCAGTTACGGGCCCCCAGCTGAAGCTTTCTTT.

J is TRBJ1-4 and V is TRBV7-9; 8 bases line up with TRBD1. Unmatched junction bases numbered 4, after V lost 6 bases and J lost 1 base. Germline V gene sequence: CDR1 SEHNR, CDR2 FQNEAQ (reference sequence). The CDR3 runs 15 residues. The CDR3 DNA sequence: TGTGCCAGCAGTCGGACAGGGCAAACTAATGAAAAACTGTTTTTT. Translation gives CASSRTGQTNEKLFF. Full variable domain (remainder filled in from reference TRBV7-9 and TRBJ1-4): DTGVSQNPRHKITKRGQNVTFRCDPISEHNRLYWYRQTLGQGPEFLTYFQNEAQLEKSRLLSDRFSAERPKGSFSTLEIQRTEQGDSAMYLCASSRTGQTNEKLFFGSGTQLSVL.

CDR3 in DNA: TGTGCCAGCAGCCAGGGGGCTGCGGAAAACATTCAGTACTTC. Its protein product is CASSQGAAENIQYF. The chain combines TRBV3-1 (or the pseudogene TRBV3-2) with TRBJ2-4; TRBD1 might be the D (6 bases). Germline loops: CDR1 LGHDT, CDR2 YNNKEL (reference sequence). Between the trimmed V and J ends, which lost 3 bases and 5 bases, there was a span of 11 bases. This CDR3 is 14 amino acids long.